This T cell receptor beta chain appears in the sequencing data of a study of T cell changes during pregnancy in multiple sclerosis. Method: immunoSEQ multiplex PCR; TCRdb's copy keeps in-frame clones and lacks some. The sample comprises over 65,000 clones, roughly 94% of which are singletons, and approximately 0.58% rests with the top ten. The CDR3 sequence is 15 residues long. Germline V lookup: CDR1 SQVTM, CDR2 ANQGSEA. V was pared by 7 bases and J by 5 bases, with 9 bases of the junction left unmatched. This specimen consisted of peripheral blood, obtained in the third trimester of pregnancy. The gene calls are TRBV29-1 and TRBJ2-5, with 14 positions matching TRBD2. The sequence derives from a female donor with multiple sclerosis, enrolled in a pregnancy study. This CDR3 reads CSGTGTSGGGETQYF. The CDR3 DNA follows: TGCAGCGGCACCGGGACTAGCGGGGGAGGTGAGACCCAGTACTTC. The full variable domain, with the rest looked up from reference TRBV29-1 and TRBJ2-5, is SAVISQKPSRDICQRGTSLTIQCQVDSQVTMMFWYRQQPGQSLTLIATANQGSEATYESGFVIDKFPISRPNLTFSTLTVSNMSPEDSSIYLCSGTGTSGGGETQYFGPGTRLLVL.